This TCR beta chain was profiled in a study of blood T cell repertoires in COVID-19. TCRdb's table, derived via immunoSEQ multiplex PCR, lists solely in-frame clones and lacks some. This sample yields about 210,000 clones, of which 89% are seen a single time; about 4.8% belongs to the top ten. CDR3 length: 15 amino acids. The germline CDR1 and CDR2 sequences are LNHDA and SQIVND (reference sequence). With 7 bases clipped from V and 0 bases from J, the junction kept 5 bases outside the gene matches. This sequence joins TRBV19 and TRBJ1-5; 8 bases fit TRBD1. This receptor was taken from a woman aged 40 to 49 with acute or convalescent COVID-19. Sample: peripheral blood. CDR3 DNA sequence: TGTGCCAGTACGGGACAGGTATATAGCAATCAGCCCCAGCATTTT. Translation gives CASTGQVYSNQPQHF.